This passage covers 16 T cell receptor beta chains from one sample sequenced in a study of OX40 agonist ivuxolimab in advanced cancers. Profiling relied on immunoSEQ multiplex PCR, and the TCRdb table lists in-frame clones only, not all of them. The sample carries 67,000 or so clones, about nine tenths recorded once. Material: CD4+ or CD8+ T cells sorted from blood, obtained in a trial of the OX40 agonist ivuxolimab. Source of these receptors: an adult with an advanced solid tumor such as melanoma, head and neck, liver or kidney cancer.

The chain uses TRBV7-2 and TRBJ2-7; D unclear. The V gene's germline CDR1 is SGHTA and CDR2 FQGNSA. The CDR3 loop spans 15 amino acids. Trimming removed 5 bases from V and 4 bases from J, with 18 bases in between. In DNA, the CDR3 is TGTGCCAGCAGCCCGCGACCTCTCTTTCTATACGAGCAGTACTTC. Its protein is CASSPRPLFLYEQYF.

The chain is built from TRBV2 and TRBJ1-2; D remains unclear. The V end lost 4 bases, the J end lost 2 bases, and 8 bases lay between the germline ends. The CDR3 runs to 13 residues. CDR1 and CDR2 from the germline V gene are SNHLY and FYNNEI. CDR3 nucleotides: TGTGCCAGCAGTGTTGAGGTGAACTATGGCTACACCTTC. This sequence encodes CASSVEVNYGYTF.

The CDR3 nucleotides read TGTGCCAGCACCATGCAGAACTCTGGAAACACCATATATTTT. It yields the protein CASTMQNSGNTIYF. V and J are TRBV6-5 and TRBJ1-3; D is unclear. The CDR3 covers 14 residues. V was cut by 7 bases and J by 0 bases, with 10 bases left in between. Germline V gene data show CDR1 as MNHEY and CDR2 as SVGAGI.

The chain combines TRBV14 with TRBJ2-6; D not certain. This CDR3 spans 13 amino acids. CDR1 is SGHDN and CDR2 is FVKESK in the germline V gene. Between the trimmed V and J ends, which lost 4 bases and 1 base, there was a span of 2 bases. The chain's CDR3 is CASSPSGANVLTF. In nucleotides, the CDR3 is TGTGCCAGCAGCCCGTCTGGGGCCAACGTCCTGACTTTC.

The chain joins TRBV7-9 to TRBJ1-1, with D possibly matching TRBD1 (6 bases). CDR3 length: 14 residues. Germline assignment: CDR1 SEHNR and CDR2 FQNEAQ (reference sequence). The V end lost 5 bases, the J end lost 4 bases, and 14 bases lay between the germline ends. The CDR3 region is CASSQTGRGTEAFF. Here the CDR3 DNA reads TGTGCCAGCAGCCAGACAGGAAGGGGCACTGAAGCTTTCTTT.

The chain links TRBV2 to TRBJ1-5; D is possibly TRBD1 (6 bases). Trimming took off 0 bases at V and 4 bases at J, with 13 bases between the two ends. This CDR3 is built from 16 residues. In germline, CDR1 is SNHLY, CDR2 FYNNEI. The CDR3 sequence: CASSEALGGANQPQHF. The CDR3 coding sequence is TGTGCCAGCAGTGAAGCGCTTGGGGGGGCAAATCAGCCCCAGCATTTT.

The gene calls are TRBV18 and TRBJ2-5; 7 nucleotides agree with TRBD1. This CDR3 has 15 residues. CDR1 is KGHSH, CDR2 LQKENI, per germline. J was trimmed by 3 bases and V by 2 bases; bases with no gene match: 6. The CDR3 bases are TGTGCCAGCTCACCATTACAGGGGAAAGAAGAGACCCAGTACTTC. It translates to CASSPLQGKEETQYF.

The chain is built from TRBV5-1 and TRBJ1-2, with a tentative D call TRBD1 (6 bases). V gave up 3 bases and J gave up 8 bases, with 17 bases separating them. CDR1 and CDR2 from the germline V gene are SGHRS and YFSETQ. CDR3 size: 14 residues. DNA for the CDR3: TGCGCCAGCAGCTCCGGAGGGGGGGGCATAGGCTACACCTTC. This gives the protein CASSSGGGGIGYTF.

The J gene is TRBJ1-1, the V gene TRBV11-1, with D uncertain. V lost 3 bases to trimming and J lost 5 bases, with 13 bases between them. This CDR3 has 14 residues. Germline V gene data show CDR1 as SGHAT and CDR2 as FQDESV (reference sequence). In DNA form, the CDR3 reads TGTGCCAGCAGCTTCTCCGAGGGAGGGACTGAAGCTTTCTTT. Residues: CASSFSEGGTEAFF.

The count of this clone is one. The chain joins TRBV28 to TRBJ2-7; TRBD2 is a possible D gene (6 bases). The CDR3 has 14 residues. CDR1 is MDHEN and CDR2 is SYDVKM in the germline V gene. Trimming took 5 bases from V and 7 from J, leaving 18 bases between them. This chain's CDR3 is CASSTGTAPPEQYF. CDR3 DNA: TGTGCCAGCAGTACCGGGACTGCCCCCCCGGAGCAGTACTTC.

This clone was detected once. The chain couples TRBV29-1 to TRBJ1-2, with D maybe TRBD1 (6 bases). The CDR3 covers 13 residues. V was pared by 1 base and J by 2 bases, with 8 bases between. Germline V lookup: CDR1 SQVTM, CDR2 ANQGSEA. CDR3 DNA sequence: TGCAGCGTTGAAGTAGGACAGAACTATGGCTACACCTTC. Residues: CSVEVGQNYGYTF.

The V and J genes are TRBV4-3 and TRBJ1-3; D possibly corresponds to TRBD1 (6 bases). The CDR3 contains 18 residues. The germline V and J ends were trimmed by 4 bases and 4 bases, with 23 bases remaining between them. Per the germline V gene, CDR1 is LGHNA and CDR2 is YSLEER. CDR3: CASSRKEVGGHGGNTIYF. In DNA form, the CDR3 reads TGCGCCAGCAGCCGTAAAGAGGTGGGGGGGCATGGAGGAAACACCATATATTTT.

The sample holds one count of this clone. The chain recombines TRBV7-9 with TRBJ2-7, with unresolved D. The CDR3 contains 12 residues. The V gene's germline CDR1 is SEHNR and CDR2 FQNEAQ (reference sequence). The V end lost 5 bases, the J end lost 10 bases, and 15 bases lay between the germline ends. The CDR3 is CASSQKDQPQYF. CDR3 coding DNA: TGTGCCAGCAGCCAGAAGGATCAGCCTCAGTACTTC.

This rearrangement joins TRBV6-1 to TRBJ2-7; perhaps TRBD1 as D (6 bases). Germline V gene data show CDR1 as MNHNS and CDR2 as SASEGT. Between the trimmed V and J ends, which lost 3 bases and 3 bases, there was a span of 15 bases. CDR3 length: 15 residues. CDR3 nucleotides: TGTGCCAGCAGTGATGACACAGGGATTTTCTACGAGCAGTACTTC. This translates into CASSDDTGIFYEQYF.

This clone was seen only once. The genes are TRBV6-7 and TRBJ2-3; TRBD1 agrees at 8 bases. TRBV6-7 is flagged as an ORF with uncertain function. Trimming removed 3 bases from V and 5 bases from J; junction bases left unmatched: 7. This CDR3 has 15 amino acids. Written as DNA, the CDR3 is TGTGCCAGCAGTTATGGGGCAGGGGGCGGAGATACGCAGTATTTT. Protein sequence: CASSYGAGGGDTQYF.

The chain employs TRBV28 and TRBJ1-2, with a tentative D call TRBD1 (6 bases). CDR3 length: 12 residues. Germline-derived CDR1 and CDR2 are MDHEN and SYDVKM. Trimming took off 6 bases at V and 5 bases at J, with 10 bases between the two ends. CDR3 DNA: TGTGCCAGCAGGGAAGGGGGGTATGGCTACACCTTC. This gives the protein CASREGGYGYTF.